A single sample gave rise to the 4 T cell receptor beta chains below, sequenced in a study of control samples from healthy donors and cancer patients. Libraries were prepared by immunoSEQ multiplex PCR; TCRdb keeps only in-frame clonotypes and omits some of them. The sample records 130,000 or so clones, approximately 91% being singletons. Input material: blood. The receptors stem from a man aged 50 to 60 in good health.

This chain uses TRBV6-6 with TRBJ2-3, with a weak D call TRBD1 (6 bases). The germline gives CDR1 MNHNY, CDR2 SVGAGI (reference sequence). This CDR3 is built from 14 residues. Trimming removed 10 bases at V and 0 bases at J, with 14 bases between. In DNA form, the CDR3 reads TGTGCCACCCGACAGGCGTTAAGCACAGATACGCAGTATTTT. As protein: CATRQALSTDTQYF.

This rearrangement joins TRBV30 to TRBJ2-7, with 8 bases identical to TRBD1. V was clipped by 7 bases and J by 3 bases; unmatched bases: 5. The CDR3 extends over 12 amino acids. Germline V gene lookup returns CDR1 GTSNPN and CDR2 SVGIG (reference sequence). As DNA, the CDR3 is TGTGCCTTGGGACAGGCGTTCTACGAGCAGTACTTC. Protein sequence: CALGQAFYEQYF.

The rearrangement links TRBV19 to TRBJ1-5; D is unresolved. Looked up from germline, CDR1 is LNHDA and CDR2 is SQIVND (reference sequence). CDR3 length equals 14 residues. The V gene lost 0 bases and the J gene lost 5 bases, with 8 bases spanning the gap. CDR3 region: CASSIDPRDQPQHF. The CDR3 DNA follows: TGTGCCAGTAGTATAGATCCGAGGGATCAGCCCCAGCATTTT. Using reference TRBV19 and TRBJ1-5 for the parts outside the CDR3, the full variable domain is DGGITQSPKYLFRKEGQNVTLSCEQNLNHDAMYWYRQDPGQGLRLIYYSQIVNDFQKGDIAEGYSVSREKKESFPLTVTSAQKNPTAFYLCASSIDPRDQPQHFGDGTRLSIL.

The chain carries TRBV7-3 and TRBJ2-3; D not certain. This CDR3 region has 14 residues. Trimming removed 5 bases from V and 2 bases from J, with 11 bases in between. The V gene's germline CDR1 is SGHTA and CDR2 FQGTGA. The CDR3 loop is CASSRDKYTDTQYF. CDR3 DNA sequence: TGTGCCAGCAGCCGCGACAAATACACAGATACGCAGTATTTT.